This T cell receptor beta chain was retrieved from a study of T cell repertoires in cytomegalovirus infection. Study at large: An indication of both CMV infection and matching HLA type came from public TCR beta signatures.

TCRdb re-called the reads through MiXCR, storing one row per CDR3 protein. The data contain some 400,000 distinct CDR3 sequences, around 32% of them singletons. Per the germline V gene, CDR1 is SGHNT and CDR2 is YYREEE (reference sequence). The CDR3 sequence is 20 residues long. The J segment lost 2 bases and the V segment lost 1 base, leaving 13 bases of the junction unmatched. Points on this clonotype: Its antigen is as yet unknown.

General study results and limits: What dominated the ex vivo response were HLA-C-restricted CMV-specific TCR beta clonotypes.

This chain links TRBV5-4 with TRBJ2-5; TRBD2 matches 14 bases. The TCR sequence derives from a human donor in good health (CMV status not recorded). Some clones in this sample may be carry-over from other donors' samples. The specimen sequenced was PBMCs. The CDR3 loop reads CASSLLFSGLAGEHQETQYF. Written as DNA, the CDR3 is TGTGCCAGCAGCTTGCTCTTCTCGGGACTAGCGGGGGAGCATCAAGAGACCCAGTACTTC.